This T cell receptor (beta chain) originates from a study of PD-1 blockade in classical Hodgkin lymphoma. Assay used: immunoSEQ multiplex PCR; TCRdb lists only in-frame clones, some missing. Here the sample spans 20,000 to 30,000 clones, 81% being singletons. Brentuximab vedotin exposure varied, and every patient relapsed after autologous stem cell transplantation. Findings and limits, study-wide: Exclusion was the outcome for patients who began nivolumab under 1 year after ASCT. It was reported that newly diagnosed patients had less baseline TCR diversity than healthy donors. By C4D1 there was a significant rise in CD4+ TCR diversity but not in CD8+ TCR diversity. Repertoire difference causes, possibly disease activity or prior therapy, remain undefined.

A remark on this clone: Its specificity is unknown.

Germline CDR1 reads SGHRS; CDR2 reads YFSETQ. The V end lost 0 bases, the J end lost 6 bases, and 12 bases lay between the germline ends. This CDR3 has 15 amino acids. V and J are TRBV5-1 and TRBJ2-2; D may be TRBD1 (5 bases). The sample consisted of peripheral blood mononuclear cells (PBMCs), taken before the second cycle of nivolumab. The receptor was isolated from a human donor with classical Hodgkin lymphoma. The CDR3 here is CASSLGQGGPGELFF. DNA of the CDR3: TGCGCCAGCAGCTTGGGGCAGGGTGGCCCCGGGGAGCTGTTTTTT. The whole variable domain, remainder taken from reference TRBV5-1 and TRBJ2-2, is KAGVTQTPRYLIKTRGQQVTLSCSPISGHRSVSWYQQTPGQGLQFLFEYFSETQRNKGNFPGRFSGRQFSNSRSEMNVSTLELGDSALYLCASSLGQGGPGELFFGEGSRLTVL.